This TCR beta chain comes out of a study of T cells after yellow fever vaccination. Study in general: Low-cell-number fractions underwent preparation using SMART-Seq v4 Ultra Low Input. General observations from the study: The CD4 and CD8 compartments had a small share of their clonotypes in common.

Trimming left V 6 bases short and J 0 bases short, with 18 bases between. This CDR3 has 15 residues. Germline CDR1 and CDR2: DFQATT and SNEGSKA (reference sequence). Production of TCR cDNA was by 5'RACE template switching, which also added a universal primer site and UMIs. TCRdb independently ran MiXCR on the 5' RACE reads; one entry per CDR3 protein. Of 250,000 to 300,000 distinct CDR3 sequences detected, over 10% appear once; the ten largest clones hold about 0.54%. Comment on this clonotype: No antigen is known for it.

This TCR was recovered from a man aged 25-45 years who received the YFV17D yellow fever vaccine. The genes are TRBV20-1 and TRBJ2-7; possibly TRBD2 for D (6 bases). This specimen was CD4+ T cells sorted from PBMCs, taken 45 days after the yellow fever booster vaccination. The CDR3 protein is CSARWDAGSSYEQYF. The CDR3 nucleotides are TGCAGTGCCAGGTGGGATGCCGGGAGCTCCTACGAGCAGTACTTC.